These 18 T cell receptor beta chains share one sample of origin, sequenced in a study of T cell repertoires in cytomegalovirus infection. MiXCR, applied by TCRdb to the reads, yields one record per CDR3 protein. The table has about 220,000 distinct CDR3 sequences, roughly two fifths seen once. Which antigens these TCRs recognize remains unknown. The source was CD8+ T cells from cultured PBMCs, collected from culture after CMV antigen stimulation. The receptor set was obtained from a human donor in good health (CMV status not recorded). Some clones in this sample may be carry-over from other donors' samples.

The chain couples TRBV28 to TRBJ2-1; 10 nucleotides align to TRBD2. The junction had 14 bases not matched to a gene; V was cut back by 7 bases and J by 2 bases. Per germline, CDR1 MDHEN and CDR2 SYDVKM. This CDR3 region has 18 residues. The CDR3 DNA follows: TGTGCCAGCAACCCGGGGCCGGGACTAGCGTTGACCTACAATGAGCAGTTCTTC. It encodes CASNPGPGLALTYNEQFF.

This clonotype was recorded a few times. Written as DNA, the CDR3 is TGTGCCAGCAGCCAAGAGACGGATACTAGTGAGTTGGGCGATACGCAGTATTTT. Translation gives CASSQETDTSELGDTQYF. This chain joins TRBV4-2 and TRBJ2-3; D is possibly TRBD2 (5 bases). Germline CDR1 reads LGHNA; CDR2 reads YNFKEQ. The V gene lost 0 bases and the J gene lost 6 bases, with 22 bases spanning the gap. The CDR3 is 18 amino acids.

V gene TRBV7-4 combines with J gene TRBJ2-3; D could derive from TRBD1 or TRBD2 (5 bases each). Trimming left V 5 bases short and J 5 bases short, with 11 bases between. This CDR3 contains 13 residues. Germline loops: CDR1 SGHVT, CDR2 SQSDAQ. Here the CDR3 reads CASSARGEDTQYF. The CDR3 DNA sequence: TGTGCCAGCAGCGCCCGGGGCGAAGATACGCAGTATTTT.

This clonotype was recorded many times. This rearrangement joins TRBV29-1 to TRBJ2-1; a weak D match, TRBD1 (5 bases). CDR3 length: 15 residues. Trimming took 1 base from V and 2 from J, leaving 12 bases between them. Germline loops: CDR1 SQVTM, CDR2 ANQGSEA. In DNA, the CDR3 is TGCAGCGTTGAAGTTTCAGGGTTACCCTACAATGAGCAGTTCTTC. Its protein product is CSVEVSGLPYNEQFF.

The genes are TRBV12-3 or TRBV12-4 and TRBJ2-1; 11 positions agree with TRBD1. The CDR3 runs to 17 residues. With V trimmed by 6 bases and J by 3 bases, 10 bases remained unmatched. The CDR3 DNA follows: TGTGCCAGCAGCTCATCATTGGGACAGGGGGACTACAATGAGCAGTTCTTC. Residues: CASSSSLGQGDYNEQFF.

The rearrangement links TRBV11-2 to TRBJ2-7, with a weak D call TRBD1 (5 bases). This CDR3 is built from 16 residues. V gave up 1 base and J gave up 3 bases, with 16 bases separating them. The V gene's germline CDR1 is SGHAT and CDR2 FQNNGV. CDR3 sequence reads: CASSLVQRRGVYEQYF. In DNA form, the CDR3 reads TGTGCCAGCAGCTTAGTGCAAAGAAGGGGCGTCTACGAGCAGTACTTC.

CDR3 sequence reads: CASNDRGPSMNTEAFF. The CDR3 coding sequence is TGTGCCAGCAATGACAGGGGGCCCAGTATGAACACTGAAGCTTTCTTT. The chain uses TRBV27 and TRBJ1-1; TRBD1 aligns across 10 bases. CDR3 length: 16 residues. Germline CDR1 and CDR2: MNHEY and SMNVEV (reference sequence). V trimming: 7 bases; J trimming: 0 bases; junction bases outside the gene matches: 8.

The rearrangement uses TRBV6-6 and TRBJ1-5, with D hard to call. Germline CDR1 MNHNY, CDR2 SVGAGI (reference sequence). Trimming removed 5 bases at V and 0 bases at J, with 5 bases between. The CDR3 has 13 amino acids. CDR3 nucleotide sequence: TGTGCCAGCAGTGGCTATAGCAATCAGCCCCAGCATTTT. It encodes CASSGYSNQPQHF.

This chain connects TRBV13 to TRBJ1-1; unclear D gene. Trimming left V 0 bases short and J 5 bases short, with 13 bases between. Germline CDR1 PRHDT, CDR2 FYEKMQ (reference sequence). The CDR3 is made up of 15 amino acids. In nucleotides, the CDR3 is TGTGCCAGCAGCTTAGGGAGGCGGGGTGGGACTGAAGCTTTCTTT. Its translation is CASSLGRRGGTEAFF.

J is TRBJ2-7 and V is TRBV27; D is unclear. The CDR3 spans 14 residues. The germline V gene encodes CDR1 MNHEY and CDR2 SMNVEV (reference sequence). V lost 3 bases and J lost 7, with 16 bases in between. CDR3 DNA sequence: TGTGCCAGCAGTTTCAGAGGTACGAAAGGAGAGCAGTACTTC. It codes for CASSFRGTKGEQYF.

Comment on this clonotype: A much larger clone differs by one base, so this may be a read error. The V and J genes are TRBV7-9 and TRBJ1-2; 9 nucleotides agree with TRBD1. The CDR3 runs 14 residues. V trimming: 1 base; J trimming: 4 bases; junction bases outside the gene matches: 1. The germline V gene has CDR1 SEHNR and CDR2 FQNEAQ (reference sequence). Here the CDR3 DNA reads TGTGCCAGCAGCTTAGAGGACAGGGGCTATGGCTACACCTTC. Encoded protein: CASSLEDRGYGYTF. Supplemented by reference TRBV7-9 and TRBJ1-2, the full variable domain reads DTGVSQNPRHKITKRGQNVTFRCDPISEHNRLYWYRQTLGQGPEFLTYFQNEAQLEKSRLLSDRFSAERPKGSFSTLEIQRTEQGDSAMYLCASSLEDRGYGYTFGSGTRLTVV.

The chain links TRBV12-5 to TRBJ2-3, with 13 nucleotides matching TRBD2. The J segment lost 5 bases and the V segment lost 6 bases, leaving 5 bases of the junction unmatched. Germline V gene lookup returns CDR1 LGHNT and CDR2 FRNRAP. The CDR3 totals 15 residues. CDR3 protein: CASGPLAGGVDTQYF. The CDR3 DNA is TGTGCTAGTGGCCCACTAGCGGGGGGGGTAGATACGCAGTATTTT. The variable domain in full, with the rest retrieved from reference TRBV12-5 and TRBJ2-3, is DARVTQTPRHKVTEMGQEVTMRCQPILGHNTVFWYRQTMMQGLELLAYFRNRAPLDDSGMPKDRFSAEMPDATLATLKIQPSEPRDSAVYFCASGPLAGGVDTQYFGPGTRLTVL.

There are a few counts of this clonotype. The V gene is TRBV19, the J gene TRBJ2-3; TRBD1 matches at 9 bases. J gave up 2 bases and V 10 bases, and 10 bases lay outside the gene matches. Germline-derived CDR1 and CDR2 are LNHDA and SQIVND (reference sequence). This CDR3 has 15 residues. For the CDR3, the DNA is TGTGCCATCTCGCCTTGGACAGGGGCCACAGATACGCAGTATTTT. This gives the protein CAISPWTGATDTQYF.

The J gene is TRBJ2-3, the V gene TRBV6-6; a weak D match, TRBD2 (6 bases). The CDR3 length is 14 residues. V lost 8 bases and J lost 0, with 12 bases in between. Per the germline V gene, CDR1 is MNHNY and CDR2 is SVGAGI (reference sequence). In DNA, the CDR3 is TGTGCCAGCGGCGGGACTCTTAGCACAGATACGCAGTATTTT. Protein sequence: CASGGTLSTDTQYF.

This sequence joins TRBV19 and TRBJ1-1, with 9 bases matching TRBD1. V was clipped by 5 bases and J by 1 base; unmatched bases: 5. The CDR3 has 15 amino acids. Looked up from germline, CDR1 is LNHDA and CDR2 is SQIVND (reference sequence). The CDR3 DNA reads TGTGCCAGTAGTTTCACGGACAGGGGGAACACTGAAGCTTTCTTT. Amino acids: CASSFTDRGNTEAFF.

This chain connects TRBV11-2 to TRBJ2-5; perhaps TRBD2 as D (7 bases). Trimming cost V 5 bases and J 4 bases, with 17 bases left between them. In germline, CDR1 is SGHAT, CDR2 FQNNGV. This CDR3 contains 15 residues. This CDR3 is CASSPQGGGSETQYF. The CDR3 nucleotides read TGTGCCAGCAGCCCCCAAGGGGGGGGTTCAGAGACCCAGTACTTC.

This clonotype was found a few times. This chain uses TRBV27 with TRBJ2-4, with 15 bases identical to TRBD2. The CDR3 contains 18 residues. In germline, CDR1 is MNHEY, CDR2 SMNVEV (reference sequence). The ends lost 5 bases at V and 3 bases at J; junction bases unmatched: 8. The CDR3 DNA is TGTGCCAGCAGTCGGACTAGCGGGAGGGTAGAAGGCAAAAACATTCAGTACTTC. As protein: CASSRTSGRVEGKNIQYF.

Details on this clonotype: Since the CDR3 does not end with the conserved phenylalanine or tryptophan, this likely comes from a read error. The chain is built from TRBV28 and TRBJ1-3; D gene ambiguous. CDR3 length: 12 residues. Trimming stripped 5 bases from V and 5 bases from J, with 7 bases between. Germline CDR1 is MDHEN and CDR2 is SYDVKM. The CDR3 here is CASSTIRNTIYV. The CDR3 nucleotides are TGTGCCAGCAGTACCATACGAAACACCATATATGTT.